The 17 T cell receptor beta chains given below trace back to one sample, sequenced in a study of CD8+ T cells in alopecia areata. RNA, once extracted, was reverse transcribed into cDNA for use as the sequencing template. Only in-frame clones appear in the TCRdb table, and some are missing; sequencing was by immunoSEQ multiplex PCR. The table includes some 180,000 clones, approximately 51% detected once. Stated treatment: oral pan-JAK inhibitor, 5-10 mg twice daily. The input for sequencing was CD8+ T cells sorted from blood, taken around week 53, from a patient treated with tofacitinib. All receptors derive from a human donor with alopecia areata.

The table lists this clone with a few counts. The rearrangement uses TRBV19 and TRBJ1-5; tentative D call: TRBD1 (6 bases). V gave up 2 bases and J gave up 5 bases, with 10 bases separating them. Germline loops: CDR1 LNHDA, CDR2 SQIVND (reference sequence). The CDR3 sequence is 14 residues long. The CDR3 DNA is TGTGCCAGTAGTATAAGGGGGGACCATCAGCCCCAGCATTTT. It specifies CASSIRGDHQPQHF.

The gene calls are TRBV6-5 and TRBJ2-1; 7 nucleotides align to TRBD1. Trimming removed 2 bases from V and 9 bases from J; junction bases left unmatched: 4. The CDR3 has 13 residues. Per germline, CDR1 MNHEY and CDR2 SVGAGI. The CDR3 is CASSYKQGTEQFF. The CDR3 DNA is TGTGCCAGCAGTTACAAACAGGGGACTGAGCAGTTCTTC.

The chain employs TRBV9 and TRBJ2-3; D ambiguous. This CDR3 region has 13 residues. CDR1 is SGDLS and CDR2 is YYNGEE in the germline V gene. Trimming took off 4 bases at V and 5 bases at J, with 11 bases between the two ends. CDR3 amino acids: CASSPYDQDTQYF. The CDR3 DNA reads as TGTGCCAGCAGCCCGTACGACCAAGATACGCAGTATTTT.

This clone was counted once. At the DNA level, this CDR3 is encoded by other sequences in the same sample as well. V gene TRBV9 combines with J gene TRBJ2-5; no clear D gene. In germline, CDR1 is SGDLS, CDR2 YYNGEE. The V gene lost 3 bases and the J gene lost 4 bases, with 10 bases spanning the gap. The CDR3 sequence is 13 residues long. This chain's CDR3 is CASSAPYGETQYF. DNA of the CDR3: TGTGCCAGCAGCGCGCCGTATGGAGAGACCCAGTACTTC. Variable domain in full (rest from reference TRBV9 and TRBJ2-5): DSGVTQTPKHLITATGQRVTLRCSPRSGDLSVYWYQQSLDQGLQFLIQYYNGEERAKGNILERFSAQQFPDLHSELNLSSLELGDSALYFCASSAPYGETQYFGPGTRLLVL.

This clone was picked up a small number of times. CDR3: CASSEPGQAERFQETQYF. CDR3 nucleotide sequence: TGTGCCAGCAGTGAACCAGGACAGGCGGAACGATTTCAAGAGACCCAGTACTTC. The chain uses TRBV25-1 and TRBJ2-5; TRBD1 matches at 7 bases. Germline values: CDR1 MGHDK, CDR2 SYGVNS. CDR3 size: 18 residues. V dropped 2 bases and J dropped 2; count of bases not matched to a gene: 14.

This clone came up once. The rearrangement uses TRBV30 and TRBJ2-1; 8 nucleotides agree with TRBD1. This CDR3 contains 15 residues. V was pared by 0 bases and J by 5 bases, with 6 bases of the junction left unmatched. CDR1 and CDR2 from the germline V gene are GTSNPN and SVGIG (reference sequence). CDR3 DNA sequence: TGTGCCTGGAGTGTATTACAGGGGGGCCACAATGAGCAGTTCTTC. Translated: CAWSVLQGGHNEQFF.

The V call is TRBV7-9, the J call TRBJ2-3; 13 bases agree with TRBD2. V lost 1 base to trimming and J lost 6 bases; unmatched junction nucleotides: 10. CDR1 SEHNR and CDR2 FQNEAQ come from the germline V gene (reference sequence). This CDR3 is 18 amino acids long. In nucleotides, the CDR3 is TGTGCCAGCAGCTTAGGACTAGCGGGGGGCCCTGACACGGATACGCAGTATTTT. It encodes CASSLGLAGGPDTDTQYF. The full variable domain, in which reference TRBV7-9 and TRBJ2-3 provide the parts outside the CDR3, is DTGVSQNPRHKITKRGQNVTFRCDPISEHNRLYWYRQTLGQGPEFLTYFQNEAQLEKSRLLSDRFSAERPKGSFSTLEIQRTEQGDSAMYLCASSLGLAGGPDTDTQYFGPGTRLTVL.

The rearrangement links TRBV15 to TRBJ2-1; D might be TRBD1 (6 bases). With 1 base removed from V and 6 bases from J, the gap between germline ends came to 13 bases. The CDR3 consists of 15 residues. Germline V gene data show CDR1 as LNHNV and CDR2 as YYDKDF (reference sequence). The CDR3 is CATSRVWGPTNEQFF. CDR3 in DNA: TGTGCCACCAGCAGAGTCTGGGGGCCCACCAATGAGCAGTTCTTC.

This clone showed up just a few times. V usage is TRBV29-1 and J usage is TRBJ2-6; D is uncertain. The length of the CDR3 is 12 residues. Germline assignment: CDR1 SQVTM and CDR2 ANQGSEA. With 3 bases removed from V and 3 bases from J, the gap between germline ends came to 3 bases. The CDR3 coding sequence is TGCAGCGTTGATTTTGGGGCCAACGTCCTGACTTTC. Translated, it gives CSVDFGANVLTF.

The chain recombines TRBV6-5 with TRBJ1-2; TRBD1 might be the D (5 bases). The CDR3 length is 14 residues. Germline CDR1 and CDR2: MNHEY and SVGAGI. Trimming removed 5 bases at V and 3 bases at J, with 13 bases between. This CDR3 is CASSITGEDYGYTF. The DNA for the CDR3 is TGTGCCAGCAGTATCACGGGGGAAGACTATGGCTACACCTTC.

The chain has TRBV10-2 and TRBJ2-7; maybe TRBD1 (6 bases). The CDR3 covers 14 residues. Trimming removed 4 bases at V and 6 bases at J, with 16 bases between. Germline CDR1 and CDR2: WSHSY and SAAADI. CDR3: CASSVGTRSSEQYF. The DNA of the CDR3 is TGCGCCAGCAGTGTAGGGACAAGGTCTTCCGAGCAGTACTTC.

The chain couples TRBV7-9 to TRBJ1-1; D possibly corresponds to TRBD1 (5 bases). Trimming stripped 2 bases from V and 2 bases from J, with 12 bases between. This CDR3 is built from 15 residues. The germline V gene has CDR1 SEHNR and CDR2 FQNEAQ (reference sequence). The CDR3 loop is CASSLTAGTNTEAFF. The CDR3 region has the DNA TGTGCCAGCAGCTTAACGGCAGGGACTAACACTGAAGCTTTCTTT.

The CDR3 here is CASSQDSDNSPLHF. In nucleotides, the CDR3 is TGCGCCAGCAGCCAAGATTCGGATAATTCACCCCTCCACTTT. J is TRBJ1-6 and V is TRBV4-3; D is undetermined. This CDR3 has 14 residues. The germline gives CDR1 LGHNA, CDR2 YSLEER. V lost 0 bases and J lost 5, with 5 bases in between.

This chain joins TRBV9 and TRBJ1-2; D not certain. The CDR3 is made up of 15 amino acids. Trimming shortened V by 0 bases and J by 4 bases, and 13 bases separated the two germline ends. Germline V CDR1 and CDR2: SGDLS, YYNGEE. CDR3 protein: CASSVDGQDGYGYTF. The DNA for the CDR3 is TGTGCCAGCAGCGTAGATGGGCAGGATGGCTATGGCTACACCTTC. Full variable domain (rest looked up from reference TRBV9 and TRBJ1-2): DSGVTQTPKHLITATGQRVTLRCSPRSGDLSVYWYQQSLDQGLQFLIQYYNGEERAKGNILERFSAQQFPDLHSELNLSSLELGDSALYFCASSVDGQDGYGYTFGSGTRLTVV.

This sequence joins TRBV7-8 and TRBJ1-6; D remains unclear. The CDR3 runs 14 residues. V lost 6 bases, J lost 7 bases, and 13 bases lay in between. Germline loops: CDR1 SGHVS, CDR2 FQNEAQ. This CDR3 is CASRTMDQNSPLHF. The CDR3 DNA sequence: TGTGCCAGCAGGACAATGGACCAGAATTCACCCCTCCACTTT.

In its sample, this clone was seen a few times. V gene TRBV30 combines with J gene TRBJ2-7; D may be TRBD1 or TRBD2 (5 bases each). The germline V gene encodes CDR1 GTSNPN and CDR2 SVGIG (reference sequence). Trimming took off 3 bases at V and 3 bases at J, with 12 bases between the two ends. The CDR3 loop spans 13 amino acids. The CDR3: CAWRSSGHYEQYF. Written as DNA, the CDR3 is TGTGCCTGGAGATCCTCGGGGCACTACGAGCAGTACTTC. Looking up the rest from reference TRBV30 and TRBJ2-7 gives the full variable domain: SQTIHQWPATLVQPVGSPLSLECTVEGTSNPNLYWYRQAAGRGLQLLFYSVGIGQISSEVPQNLSASRPQDRQFILSSKKLLLSDSGFYLCAWRSSGHYEQYFGPGTRLTVT.

This chain links TRBV29-1 with TRBJ1-1; tentatively, D is TRBD1 (5 bases). Trimming shortened V by 6 bases and J by 0 bases, and 11 bases separated the two germline ends. Per the germline V gene, CDR1 is SQVTM and CDR2 is ANQGSEA. The CDR3 runs to 13 residues. The CDR3 sequence: CSVSGHLNTEAFF. The CDR3 coding sequence is TGCAGCGTCTCAGGACATCTGAACACTGAAGCTTTCTTT.